These 8 T cell receptor beta chains were all obtained from the same sample, sequenced in a study of blood T cell repertoires in COVID-19. TCRdb's table, derived via immunoSEQ multiplex PCR, lists solely in-frame clones and lacks some. The top ten clones hold 5.5% to 8% of a sample with over 150,000 clones, 65% to 85% of them seen once. Source material: peripheral blood. The source of these receptors is a woman aged 40 to 55 with COVID-19, enrolled during active disease.

The chain couples TRBV2 to TRBJ2-5; a possible D gene is TRBD2 (6 bases). This CDR3 is 13 amino acids long. Trimming took 8 bases from V and 5 from J, leaving 15 bases between them. CDR1 is SNHLY and CDR2 is FYNNEI in the germline V gene. The CDR3 region is CASGGLDIETQYF. CDR3 coding DNA: TGTGCCAGCGGGGGACTCGACATTGAGACCCAGTACTTC.

This chain uses TRBV11-3 with TRBJ2-7, with 9 bases that match TRBD1. V trimming: 3 bases; J trimming: 5 bases; junction bases outside the gene matches: 5. The CDR3 contains 14 residues. Germline-derived CDR1 and CDR2 are SGHNT and YENEEA. CDR3 protein: CASSLGTGFNEQYF. The CDR3 nucleotides read TGTGCCAGCAGCTTGGGGACAGGGTTCAACGAGCAGTACTTC.

In DNA, the CDR3 is TGTGCCAGCATCCCGGGACAGGGGAATCAGCCCCAGCATTTT. This codes for CASIPGQGNQPQHF. V gene TRBV6-6 combines with J gene TRBJ1-5; 10 bases match TRBD1. CDR3 length equals 14 residues. The J segment lost 4 bases and the V segment lost 7 bases, leaving 4 bases of the junction unmatched. CDR1 is MNHNY and CDR2 is SVGAGI in the germline V gene (reference sequence).

The chain employs TRBV9 and TRBJ1-6, with D perhaps matching TRBD1 (5 bases). This CDR3 has 14 amino acids. V lost 0 bases to trimming and J lost 10 bases, with 11 bases between them. CDR1 and CDR2 (germline): SGDLS, YYNGEE. DNA of the CDR3: TGTGCCAGCAGCGTAGATCCAGGGTGGTCACCCCTCCACTTT. This codes for CASSVDPGWSPLHF.

The CDR3, as DNA: TGTGCAAGTCGCTTAGCAGCGGGACAGGGGGATTCGAATGTGAACACTGAAGCTTTCTTT. It encodes CASRLAAGQGDSNVNTEAFF. J is TRBJ1-1 and V is TRBV12-2; the DNA was not used to check the table's D call, TRBD1. TRBV12-2 counts as a pseudogene. The CDR3 consists of 20 residues.

The chain joins TRBV10-3 to TRBJ1-1; maybe TRBD1 (5 bases). The CDR3 is 14 amino acids. Trimming took off 7 bases at V and 1 base at J, with 13 bases between the two ends. The germline gives CDR1 ENHRY, CDR2 SYGVKD. For the CDR3, the DNA is TGTGCCATCACCAAGGGGCAGGGGAACACTGAAGCTTTCTTT. Protein product: CAITKGQGNTEAFF.

The rearrangement joins TRBV28 to TRBJ2-2; 11 bases map to TRBD1. The V segment lost 3 bases and the J segment 2 bases; nucleotides outside the gene matches: 8. This CDR3 region has 18 residues. Per the germline V gene, CDR1 is MDHEN and CDR2 is SYDVKM. CDR3 coding DNA: TGTGCCAGCAGTTTGGACAGGGGGCGCTTTCCAAACACCGGGGAGCTGTTTTTT. Its translation is CASSLDRGRFPNTGELFF. The whole variable domain, filled in from reference TRBV28 and TRBJ2-2, reads DVKVTQSSRYLVKRTGEKVFLECVQDMDHENMFWYRQDPGLGLRLIYFSYDVKMKEKGDIPEGYSVSREKKERFSLILESASTNQTSMYLCASSLDRGRFPNTGELFFGEGSRLTVL.

J is TRBJ1-6 and V is TRBV12-3 or TRBV12-4; the D is unclear. Trimming removed 4 bases from V and 8 bases from J, with 9 bases in between. The CDR3 covers 13 residues. CDR3 coding DNA: TGTGCCAGCAGTTCCCCCCCGGATTCACCCCTCCACTTT. Protein sequence: CASSSPPDSPLHF.